The 25 T cell receptor beta chains below come from one sample, sequenced in a study of cytomegalovirus exposure and HLA in healthy donors. The PCR had 60 Vbeta and 13 Jbeta primers. Sequencing used immunoSEQ multiplex PCR; TCRdb keeps in-frame clones, though not all of them. Found here are roughly 180,000 clones, 79% of them singletons; the top ten hold roughly 1.5%. Sequencing was performed on PBMCs. The receptor source for this set is a girl aged 10-17 years in good health and CMV-seropositive.

The chain joins TRBV5-1 to TRBJ2-5, with TRBD2 identical over 7 bases. V was pared by 7 bases and J by 1 base, with 7 bases of the junction left unmatched. This CDR3 spans 14 amino acids. The V gene's germline CDR1 is SGHRS and CDR2 YFSETQ. For the CDR3, the DNA is TGCGCCAGCCACTTGGGGGGGGGCCAAGAGACCCAGTACTTC. This codes for CASHLGGGQETQYF.

This sequence joins TRBV7-9 and TRBJ2-3; D is possibly TRBD2 (5 bases). This CDR3 has 15 residues. Trimming stripped 2 bases from V and 0 bases from J, with 9 bases between. Germline values: CDR1 SEHNR, CDR2 FQNEAQ (reference sequence). CDR3 sequence reads: CASSLPGSSTDTQYF. The CDR3 nucleotides are TGTGCCAGCAGCTTACCGGGATCTAGCACAGATACGCAGTATTTT.

The chain combines TRBV5-5 with TRBJ2-5; D gene uncertain. Germline V gives CDR1 SGHKS, CDR2 YYEKEE (reference sequence). Trimming removed 4 bases from V and 4 bases from J, with 8 bases in between. The CDR3 is 12 amino acids. CDR3 sequence reads: CASSPWAETQYF. The CDR3 bases are TGTGCCAGCAGCCCATGGGCAGAGACCCAGTACTTC. Variable domain in full (rest from reference TRBV5-5 and TRBJ2-5): DAGVTQSPTHLIKTRGQQVTLRCSPISGHKSVSWYQQVLGQGPQFIFQYYEKEERGRGNFPDRFSARQFPNYSSELNVNALLLGDSALYLCASSPWAETQYFGPGTRLLVL.

V gene TRBV7-2 combines with J gene TRBJ1-1, with 8 nucleotides matching TRBD1. CDR1 SGHTA and CDR2 FQGNSA come from the germline V gene. V lost 6 bases to trimming and J lost 6 bases; unmatched junction nucleotides: 15. The CDR3 runs to 16 residues. CDR3 sequence (DNA): TGTGCCAGCAGGTGGACAGGGACCTATCCCGGGCCTGAAGCTTTCTTT. Translated: CASRWTGTYPGPEAFF.

The chain uses TRBV6-4 and TRBJ2-1; 12 bases fit TRBD2. V lost 5 bases, J lost 2 bases, and 1 base stayed unmatched. Per the germline V gene, CDR1 is MRHNA and CDR2 is SNTAGT. CDR3 length equals 15 residues. DNA for the CDR3: TGTGCCAGCAGTTCTAGCGGGGGGGCCTACAATGAGCAGTTCTTC. This encodes CASSSSGGAYNEQFF.

V and J are TRBV6-1 and TRBJ1-5; D is uncertain. CDR3 length: 19 amino acids. V was pared by 1 base and J by 4 bases, with 23 bases between. Per the germline V gene, CDR1 is MNHNS and CDR2 is SASEGT. CDR3 protein: CASSEEARRGRLANQPQHF. Written as DNA, the CDR3 is TGTGCCAGCAGTGAAGAGGCGAGGCGCGGCCGTCTAGCAAATCAGCCCCAGCATTTT.

V and J are TRBV6-6 and TRBJ2-7; 11 nucleotides agree with TRBD1. CDR3 length: 15 residues. The germline V gene has CDR1 MNHNY and CDR2 SVGAGI (reference sequence). The V and J ends lost 6 bases and 4 bases, in that order; junction bases with no gene match: 8. CDR3 DNA: TGTGCCAGCAGACTACCGGGACAGGGGGGTTACGAGCAGTACTTC. Protein product: CASRLPGQGGYEQYF.

V usage is TRBV6-1 and J usage is TRBJ2-7, with D uncertain. V gave up 2 bases and J gave up 6 bases, with 14 bases separating them. This CDR3 is 14 amino acids long. Germline loops: CDR1 MNHNS, CDR2 SASEGT. The CDR3 DNA sequence: TGTGCCAGCAGTGAAACCACAGATCCCGTCGAGCAGTACTTC. This codes for CASSETTDPVEQYF.

The V and J genes are TRBV9 and TRBJ2-5, with 11 bases fitting TRBD2. This CDR3 comprises 15 residues. CDR1 SGDLS and CDR2 YYNGEE come from the germline V gene. V shed 3 bases and J 2 bases; nucleotides not matched to a gene: 3. DNA for the CDR3: TGTGCCAGCAGCGGACTAGCGGGGTCTCAAGAGACCCAGTACTTC. The encoded protein is CASSGLAGSQETQYF.

This chain uses TRBV4-1 with TRBJ2-3, with D possibly matching TRBD2 (5 bases). Germline V CDR1 and CDR2: MGHRA, YSYEKL. Trimming shortened V by 2 bases and J by 0 bases, and 12 bases separated the two germline ends. The CDR3 contains 16 residues. The CDR3 loop reads CASSQQLGVSTDTQYF. DNA of the CDR3: TGCGCCAGCAGCCAACAACTCGGGGTTAGCACAGATACGCAGTATTTT.

V usage is TRBV6-5 and J usage is TRBJ2-2, with TRBD1 matching 9 bases. The length of the CDR3 is 13 residues. Trimming cost V 7 bases and J 6 bases; bases outside gene matches: 3. From germline, CDR1 is MNHEY and CDR2 SVGAGI. The CDR3 sequence is CASNRGQAGELFF. CDR3 DNA sequence: TGTGCCAGCAACAGGGGGCAGGCCGGGGAGCTGTTTTTT.

This clone was found a few times. The rearrangement joins TRBV5-1 to TRBJ1-6, with TRBD1 matching over 7 bases. The CDR3 extends over 13 amino acids. The V gene's germline CDR1 is SGHRS and CDR2 YFSETQ. Trimming removed 0 bases from V and 15 bases from J; junction bases left unmatched: 6. The CDR3 DNA follows: TGCGCCAGCAGCTTGGTGGGACAGTCGGTCCTCCACTTT. Translating it yields CASSLVGQSVLHF. Looking up the rest from reference TRBV5-1 and TRBJ1-6 gives the full variable domain: KAGVTQTPRYLIKTRGQQVTLSCSPISGHRSVSWYQQTPGQGLQFLFEYFSETQRNKGNFPGRFSGRQFSNSRSEMNVSTLELGDSALYLCASSLVGQSVLHFGNGTRLTVT.

This chain joins TRBV5-1 and TRBJ2-3, with D tentatively TRBD1 (6 bases). Germline V gives CDR1 SGHRS, CDR2 YFSETQ. The CDR3 length is 13 residues. V was pared by 2 bases and J by 5 bases, with 9 bases between. The CDR3 nucleotides are TGCGCCAGCAGCTTCGCAGGGGAAGATACGCAGTATTTT. It is translated as CASSFAGEDTQYF.

This rearrangement joins TRBV11-3 to TRBJ1-6; D uncertain. This CDR3 region has 18 residues. The germline V gene has CDR1 SGHNT and CDR2 YENEEA. Trimming pared 5 bases from V and 4 bases from J, leaving 21 bases between. CDR3 sequence (DNA): TGTGCCAGCAGCGTTAGCCCCCCGATAGTCGCTTATAATTCACCCCTCCACTTT. As protein: CASSVSPPIVAYNSPLHF.

The sample holds one count of this clone. The rearrangement links TRBV2 to TRBJ2-3; D might be TRBD2 (5 bases). This CDR3 is built from 13 residues. CDR1 and CDR2 from the germline V gene are SNHLY and FYNNEI. Between the trimmed V and J ends, which lost 7 bases and 3 bases, there was a span of 11 bases. The CDR3 sequence: CASNKRGTDTQYF. The CDR3 coding sequence is TGTGCCAGCAATAAGCGAGGGACAGATACGCAGTATTTT.

This chain links TRBV10-1 with TRBJ2-7; 8 nucleotides align to TRBD1. J was trimmed by 1 base and V by 6 bases; bases with no gene match: 8. CDR1 is WNHNN, CDR2 SYGVQD, per germline (reference sequence). The CDR3 has 15 residues. CDR3 DNA: TGCGCCAGCAGCCCGGTGCAGGGGGCATCCTACGAGCAGTACTTC. Protein sequence: CASSPVQGASYEQYF.

The table lists this clone with a few counts. The chain combines TRBV10-2 with TRBJ1-1, with D perhaps matching TRBD1 (6 bases). Trimming removed 8 bases from V and 6 bases from J, with 25 bases in between. The CDR3 extends over 16 amino acids. Per the germline V gene, CDR1 is WSHSY and CDR2 is SAAADI. The CDR3 sequence is CASATRKQGWIPEAFF. CDR3 in DNA: TGCGCCAGCGCCACCCGGAAGCAGGGGTGGATTCCTGAAGCTTTCTTT.

This chain connects TRBV27 to TRBJ2-2; D gene unclear. Germline assignment: CDR1 MNHEY and CDR2 SMNVEV (reference sequence). V lost 10 bases and J 3 bases, leaving 6 bases between the germline ends. The CDR3 spans 11 residues. The CDR3 here is CATSDTGELFF. CDR3 nucleotides: TGTGCCACCTCAGACACCGGGGAGCTGTTTTTT.

The rearrangement joins TRBV6-5 to TRBJ1-1; no clear D gene. The germline V gene has CDR1 MNHEY and CDR2 SVGAGI. This CDR3 is built from 16 residues. Trimming removed 0 bases at V and 6 bases at J, with 17 bases between. The CDR3 loop reads CASSYSTGKLRAEAFF. The DNA of the CDR3 is TGTGCCAGCAGTTACTCAACGGGGAAGTTGAGGGCTGAAGCTTTCTTT.

This clone appeared a few times. V gene TRBV5-5 combines with J gene TRBJ2-7; no clear D gene. The CDR3 runs 13 residues. Trimming removed 5 bases from V and 12 bases from J, with 21 bases in between. From germline, CDR1 is SGHKS and CDR2 YYEKEE (reference sequence). The CDR3 loop is CASRMGPLFHPYF. The CDR3 DNA reads TGTGCCAGCAGGATGGGCCCATTGTTCCACCCGTACTTC.

The rearrangement joins TRBV6-1 to TRBJ1-5; 8 positions agree with TRBD1. This CDR3 spans 14 amino acids. Germline CDR1 is MNHNS and CDR2 is SASEGT. V lost 4 bases and J lost 3; bases outside the gene matches: 2. Written as DNA, the CDR3 is TGTGCCAGCAGTGGGACAGGGAACAATCAGCCCCAGCATTTT. It is translated as CASSGTGNNQPQHF.

This clone was seen a single time. The rearrangement uses TRBV2 and TRBJ2-1; D is ambiguous. CDR1 is SNHLY, CDR2 FYNNEI, per germline. The CDR3 runs 11 residues. The V gene lost 4 bases and the J gene lost 13 bases, with 11 bases spanning the gap. DNA for the CDR3: TGTGCCAGCAGTGGGCTCCTAGAACAGTTCTTC. Encoded protein: CASSGLLEQFF.

The chain is built from TRBV7-9 and TRBJ2-7, with D possibly TRBD1 on 6 matching bases. Trimming pared 2 bases from V and 0 bases from J, leaving 14 bases between. This CDR3 has 16 residues. The germline gives CDR1 SEHNR, CDR2 FQNEAQ (reference sequence). The CDR3 DNA is TGTGCCAGCAGCTTACCCAGGGGCCTGAGCTCCTACGAGCAGTACTTC. It encodes CASSLPRGLSSYEQYF.

The chain carries TRBV7-2 and TRBJ1-2, with 7 positions matching TRBD1. CDR1 and CDR2 from the germline V gene are SGHTA and FQGNSA. The CDR3 runs 15 residues. J gave up 1 base and V 2 bases, and 4 bases lay outside the gene matches. DNA of the CDR3: TGTGCCAGCAGCTTAAGTACAGGGGTTAACTATGGCTACACCTTC. Translating it yields CASSLSTGVNYGYTF.

V is TRBV27 and J is TRBJ1-1; D may be TRBD1 (6 bases). The V gene's germline CDR1 is MNHEY and CDR2 SMNVEV (reference sequence). Trimming stripped 7 bases from V and 5 bases from J, with 17 bases between. The CDR3 consists of 14 residues. The CDR3 reads CASTQQGKGTEAFF. The CDR3 DNA follows: TGTGCCAGCACTCAACAGGGAAAGGGGACTGAAGCTTTCTTT.